The 30 T cell receptor beta chains presented below share a single source sample, sequenced in a study of high-grade serous ovarian cancer treatment subgroups. Data came from immunoSEQ multiplex PCR; TCRdb stores just in-frame clones and leaves some out. The table includes 30,000 to 40,000 clones, 79% detected once. The tumor samples were collected prior to definitive surgery or chemotherapy. Sample: tumor tissue. These receptors came from a human donor with high-grade serous ovarian cancer.

This clone was seen only once. The chain links TRBV20-1 to TRBJ2-1, with 8 bases that match TRBD2. After removal of 6 bases from V and 9 bases from J, the junction contained 4 bases not matched to a gene. From germline, CDR1 is DFQATT and CDR2 SNEGSKA (reference sequence). The CDR3 totals 11 residues. This CDR3 reads CSASSGVEQFF. CDR3 bases: TGCAGTGCGAGTAGCGGGGTTGAGCAGTTCTTC.

This clone has just a few counts. CDR3 in amino acids: CASRIWGTDTQYF. CDR3 DNA sequence: TGTGCCAGCAGGATCTGGGGCACAGATACGCAGTATTTT. The rearrangement joins TRBV27 to TRBJ2-3; no firm D call. Germline loops: CDR1 MNHEY, CDR2 SMNVEV (reference sequence). V was cut by 6 bases and J by 1 base, with 8 bases left in between. The CDR3 has 13 residues.

This clone was recorded a few times. This chain uses TRBV19 with TRBJ1-5, with 7 bases that match TRBD1. The CDR3 totals 15 residues. Germline V gene data show CDR1 as LNHDA and CDR2 as SQIVND (reference sequence). V was clipped by 0 bases and J by 7 bases; unmatched bases: 6. The CDR3 is CASSIDHRGEQPQHF. CDR3 sequence (DNA): TGTGCCAGTAGTATAGATCACAGGGGTGAACAGCCCCAGCATTTT.

The chain employs TRBV5-5 and TRBJ2-3; the D call may be TRBD1 or TRBD2 (7 bases each). Germline assignment: CDR1 SGHKS and CDR2 YYEKEE (reference sequence). The V and J ends lost 5 bases and 7 bases respectively, with 29 bases between them. This CDR3 is built from 18 residues. As DNA, the CDR3 is TGTGCCAGCAGTTTACCGGGGGGATTGGGACAGCCTAGTAATACGCAGTATTTT. Its protein is CASSLPGGLGQPSNTQYF. The entire variable domain, with the rest obtained from reference TRBV5-5 and TRBJ2-3, is as follows: DAGVTQSPTHLIKTRGQQVTLRCSPISGHKSVSWYQQVLGQGPQFIFQYYEKEERGRGNFPDRFSARQFPNYSSELNVNALLLGDSALYLCASSLPGGLGQPSNTQYFGPGTRLTVL.

This chain links TRBV7-9 with TRBJ2-7, with 10 bases identical to TRBD1. Germline trimming cut 5 bases from V and 1 base from J; bases unmatched to any gene: 8. The CDR3 has 16 residues. Per the germline V gene, CDR1 is SEHNR and CDR2 is FQNEAQ (reference sequence). This CDR3 reads CASSPWGTGESYEQYF. DNA of the CDR3: TGTGCCAGCAGCCCTTGGGGGACAGGGGAATCCTACGAGCAGTACTTC.

The rearrangement joins TRBV7-2 to TRBJ2-3; tentative D call: TRBD1 (5 bases). Trimming removed 5 bases at V and 1 base at J, with 16 bases between. CDR3 size: 16 residues. Germline CDR1 reads SGHTA; CDR2 reads FQGNSA. This CDR3 reads CASSQGARRGTDTQYF. The CDR3 DNA reads as TGTGCCAGCAGCCAAGGGGCTAGAAGGGGCACAGATACGCAGTATTTT.

This clone is medium-sized (0.01 to 0.1%) by share. The rearrangement links TRBV27 to TRBJ2-1; 7 nucleotides agree with TRBD2. Per the germline V gene, CDR1 is MNHEY and CDR2 is SMNVEV (reference sequence). The CDR3 runs to 18 residues. V lost 1 base and J lost 2; bases outside the gene matches: 11. This CDR3 is CASSLLASGMIPYNEQFF. CDR3 DNA: TGTGCCAGCAGTTTATTGGCTAGCGGAATGATTCCCTACAATGAGCAGTTCTTC.

This clone was counted between two and nine times. The rearrangement links TRBV11-2 to TRBJ2-7, with a weak D call TRBD1 (5 bases). CDR1 is SGHAT and CDR2 is FQNNGV in the germline V gene. With 2 bases removed from V and 3 bases from J, the gap between germline ends came to 8 bases. The CDR3 is made up of 13 amino acids. The CDR3 loop reads CASSLLDSYEQYF. CDR3 DNA sequence: TGTGCCAGCAGCTTACTAGACAGCTACGAGCAGTACTTC.

This sequence joins TRBV6-1 and TRBJ2-5; 8 bases are shared with TRBD2. The CDR3 is made up of 17 amino acids. Germline V gives CDR1 MNHNS, CDR2 SASEGT. Trimming at V came to 3 bases and at J to 1 base, leaving 10 bases not matched to a gene. The CDR3 is CASSDALLAGSQETQYF. Written as DNA, the CDR3 is TGTGCCAGCAGTGACGCTCTCTTAGCGGGAAGCCAAGAGACCCAGTACTTC.

The V call is TRBV19, the J call TRBJ1-5; 9 bases agree with TRBD1. CDR1 and CDR2 from the germline V gene are LNHDA and SQIVND (reference sequence). After removal of 5 bases from V and 5 bases from J, the junction contained 4 bases not matched to a gene. This CDR3 is 14 amino acids long. CDR3 protein: CASSAGTGYQPQHF. CDR3 nucleotide sequence: TGTGCCAGTAGTGCCGGGACAGGGTATCAGCCCCAGCATTTT.

The gene calls are TRBV20-1 and TRBJ2-3; maybe TRBD1 (5 bases). CDR1 DFQATT and CDR2 SNEGSKA come from the germline V gene (reference sequence). This CDR3 has 11 residues. The V and J ends lost 7 bases and 2 bases respectively, with 7 bases between them. The CDR3 spells CSGQLTDTQYF. CDR3 bases: TGCAGTGGACAGCTCACAGATACGCAGTATTTT.

This clone was seen a single time. The chain is built from TRBV19 and TRBJ1-3; D gene uncertain. The ends were cut back, 2 bases at V and 0 bases at J, with 11 bases in the middle. CDR3 size: 16 residues. The germline CDR1 and CDR2 sequences are LNHDA and SQIVND (reference sequence). The CDR3, as DNA: TGTGCCAGTAGTATAATAGTGGCGCACTCTGGAAACACCATATATTTT. It encodes CASSIIVAHSGNTIYF.

This clone turned up a few times. This chain uses TRBV27 with TRBJ1-3; no clear D. The CDR3 covers 14 residues. Germline loops: CDR1 MNHEY, CDR2 SMNVEV (reference sequence). The V gene lost 5 bases and the J gene lost 5 bases, with 13 bases spanning the gap. CDR3: CASSRPGQRNTIYF. The CDR3 bases are TGTGCCAGCAGTCGGCCGGGCCAACGAAACACCATATATTTT.

In its sample, this clone was seen a few times. The chain has TRBV5-6 and TRBJ2-3; the D is unclear. The CDR3 is made up of 13 amino acids. V was shortened by 2 bases and J by 5 bases, with 9 bases between the two germline ends. The germline V gene encodes CDR1 SGHDT and CDR2 YYEEEE. Here the CDR3 DNA reads TGTGCCAGCAGCTTCCGCTCCGGAGATACGCAGTATTTT. Residues: CASSFRSGDTQYF.

This chain links TRBV15 with TRBJ2-7, with 13 bases identical to TRBD2. Germline lookup yields CDR1 LNHNV and CDR2 YYDKDF (reference sequence). V was pared by 1 base and J by 3 bases, with 0 bases of the junction left unmatched. The CDR3 has 15 amino acids. The CDR3 sequence: CATSRGLAGGYEQYF. The CDR3 nucleotides read TGTGCCACCAGCAGAGGACTAGCGGGAGGCTACGAGCAGTACTTC.

The V and J genes are TRBV27 and TRBJ1-5, with D maybe TRBD1 (5 bases). CDR1 MNHEY and CDR2 SMNVEV come from the germline V gene (reference sequence). The CDR3 runs 15 residues. Trimming shortened V by 6 bases and J by 2 bases, and 14 bases separated the two germline ends. CDR3 protein: CASSLFPGRNQPQHF. Written as DNA, the CDR3 is TGTGCCAGCAGCCTATTCCCGGGACGCAATCAGCCCCAGCATTTT.

The chain has TRBV13 and TRBJ1-4; the match to TRBD1 covers 7 bases. V trimming: 5 bases; J trimming: 2 bases; junction bases outside the gene matches: 5. From germline, CDR1 is PRHDT and CDR2 FYEKMQ (reference sequence). This CDR3 has 15 residues. This CDR3 reads CASSKSGGTNEKLFF. The CDR3 bases are TGTGCCAGCAGCAAATCAGGGGGGACTAATGAAAAACTGTTTTTT. Drawing the rest from reference TRBV13 and TRBJ1-4, the complete variable domain is AAGVIQSPRHLIKEKRETATLKCYPIPRHDTVYWYQQGPGQDPQFLISFYEKMQSDKGSIPDRFSAQQFSDYHSELNMSSLELGDSALYFCASSKSGGTNEKLFFGSGTQLSVL.

The genes are TRBV19 and TRBJ1-2; no clear D. The CDR3 has 12 amino acids. V was clipped by 5 bases and J by 0 bases, with 4 bases between them. The germline gives CDR1 LNHDA, CDR2 SQIVND (reference sequence). CDR3 sequence (DNA): TGTGCCAGTAGTCTTACTAACTATGGCTACACCTTC. It codes for CASSLTNYGYTF.

The chain combines TRBV10-2 with TRBJ2-3, with 10 positions matching TRBD2. The V and J ends lost 6 bases and 1 base, in that order; junction bases with no gene match: 13. This CDR3 is 18 amino acids long. Germline CDR1 and CDR2: WSHSY and SAAADI. The DNA of the CDR3 is TGCGCCAGCAGCTCCGGACTAGCGGCCCGTCCGGGCACAGATACGCAGTATTTT. Translating it yields CASSSGLAARPGTDTQYF.

J is TRBJ2-1 and V is TRBV9; D may be TRBD1 (5 bases). V lost 4 bases, J lost 6 bases, and 20 bases lay in between. The CDR3 loop spans 16 amino acids. The germline V gene has CDR1 SGDLS and CDR2 YYNGEE. CDR3 sequence: CASSPHWGSAVNEQFF. The CDR3, as DNA: TGTGCCAGCAGCCCCCATTGGGGCAGCGCCGTCAATGAGCAGTTCTTC.

The J gene is TRBJ2-2, the V gene TRBV28; D is unclear. V lost 3 bases and J 8 bases, leaving 10 bases between the germline ends. The CDR3 has 13 amino acids. From germline, CDR1 is MDHEN and CDR2 SYDVKM. The CDR3 DNA is TGTGCCAGCAGTTTGGACGGCCCAGGGGAGCTGTTTTTT. Translation: CASSLDGPGELFF.

The V gene is TRBV10-3, the J gene TRBJ2-6, with D uncertain. Germline CDR1 reads ENHRY; CDR2 reads SYGVKD. The V and J ends lost 3 bases and 0 bases respectively, with 6 bases between them. The CDR3 covers 15 residues. The CDR3 DNA reads as TGTGCCATCAGTGATCCGGGCTCTGGGGCCAACGTCCTGACTTTC. This translates into CAISDPGSGANVLTF.

The genes are TRBV5-1 and TRBJ1-2; D is unclear. Germline lookup yields CDR1 SGHRS and CDR2 YFSETQ. This CDR3 comprises 14 residues. With 0 bases removed from V and 6 bases from J, the gap between germline ends came to 12 bases. As DNA, the CDR3 is TGCGCCAGCAGCTTGGAAAGTGGAAAGGATGGCTACACCTTC. Translation: CASSLESGKDGYTF.

This chain joins TRBV7-3 and TRBJ2-2, with D perhaps being TRBD1 or TRBD2 (5 bases each). This CDR3 spans 16 amino acids. V lost 3 bases and J 5 bases, leaving 16 bases between the germline ends. Germline CDR1 reads SGHTA; CDR2 reads FQGTGA. CDR3 DNA: TGTGCCAGCAGCTTGGGAACCCAGGGAGCGACCGGGGAGCTGTTTTTT. Translation gives CASSLGTQGATGELFF. The entire variable domain, with the rest obtained from reference TRBV7-3 and TRBJ2-2, is as follows: GAGVSQTPSNKVTEKGKYVELRCDPISGHTALYWYRQSLGQGPEFLIYFQGTGAADDSGLPNDRFFAVRPEGSVSTLKIQRTERGDSAVYLCASSLGTQGATGELFFGEGSRLTVL.

The genes are TRBV2 and TRBJ2-5; D perhaps matches TRBD2 (5 bases). This CDR3 is built from 12 residues. CDR1 and CDR2 from the germline V gene are SNHLY and FYNNEI. Trimming removed 6 bases at V and 4 bases at J, with 9 bases between. CDR3 sequence: CASRVSGETQYF. The CDR3 bases are TGTGCCAGCAGGGTCAGCGGAGAGACCCAGTACTTC.

V is TRBV5-1 and J is TRBJ2-1; either TRBD1 or TRBD2 may supply D (6 bases each). Germline-derived CDR1 and CDR2 are SGHRS and YFSETQ. V was trimmed by 5 bases and J by 10 bases, leaving 10 bases between them. The CDR3 runs to 11 residues. CDR3 residues: CASRGGREQFF. CDR3 bases: TGCGCCAGCAGAGGGGGGAGGGAGCAGTTCTTC. Based on the CDR3 plus reference TRBV5-1 and TRBJ2-1, the full variable domain is KAGVTQTPRYLIKTRGQQVTLSCSPISGHRSVSWYQQTPGQGLQFLFEYFSETQRNKGNFPGRFSGRQFSNSRSEMNVSTLELGDSALYLCASRGGREQFFGPGTRLTVL.

The chain joins TRBV4-1 to TRBJ2-7; D remains ambiguous. Trimming removed 1 base at V and 2 bases at J, with 9 bases between. Germline V lookup: CDR1 MGHRA, CDR2 YSYEKL. The CDR3 is 14 residues long. CDR3 amino acids: CASSQGVITYEQYF. DNA of the CDR3: TGCGCCAGCAGCCAAGGGGTGATCACCTACGAGCAGTACTTC.

The V and J genes are TRBV28 and TRBJ1-5, with D perhaps matching TRBD1 (6 bases). The CDR3 runs to 14 residues. Per the germline V gene, CDR1 is MDHEN and CDR2 is SYDVKM. Trimming cost V 6 bases and J 2 bases, with 11 bases left between them. This chain's CDR3 is CASRAGVGNQPQHF. CDR3 sequence (DNA): TGTGCCAGCAGGGCAGGGGTGGGCAATCAGCCCCAGCATTTT.

The rearrangement uses TRBV6-5 and TRBJ2-7; tentatively, D is TRBD1 (5 bases). Germline CDR1 is MNHEY and CDR2 is SVGAGI. Trimming shortened V by 5 bases and J by 4 bases, and 12 bases separated the two germline ends. CDR3 length: 13 amino acids. This chain's CDR3 is CASSDSRPYEQYF. CDR3 in DNA: TGTGCCAGCAGTGACAGCAGACCTTACGAGCAGTACTTC.

The gene calls are TRBV28 and TRBJ2-7; D is undetermined. Germline assignment: CDR1 MDHEN and CDR2 SYDVKM. V gave up 7 bases and J gave up 7 bases, with 11 bases separating them. The CDR3 is 11 residues long. CDR3 loop: CASIRGIEQYF. The CDR3 nucleotides are TGTGCCAGCATACGAGGAATTGAGCAGTACTTC.